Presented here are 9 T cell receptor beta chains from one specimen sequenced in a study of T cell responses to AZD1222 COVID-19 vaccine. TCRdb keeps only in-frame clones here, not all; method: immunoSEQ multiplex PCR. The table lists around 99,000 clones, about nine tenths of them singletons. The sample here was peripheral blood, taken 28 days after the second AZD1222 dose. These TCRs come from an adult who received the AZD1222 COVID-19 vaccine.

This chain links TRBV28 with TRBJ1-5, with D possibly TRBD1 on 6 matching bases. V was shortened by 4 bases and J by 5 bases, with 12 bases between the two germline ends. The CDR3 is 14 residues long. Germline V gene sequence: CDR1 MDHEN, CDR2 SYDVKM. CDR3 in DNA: TGTGCCAGCAGTTCCGGACAGCTCTATCAGCCCCAGCATTTT. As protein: CASSSGQLYQPQHF.

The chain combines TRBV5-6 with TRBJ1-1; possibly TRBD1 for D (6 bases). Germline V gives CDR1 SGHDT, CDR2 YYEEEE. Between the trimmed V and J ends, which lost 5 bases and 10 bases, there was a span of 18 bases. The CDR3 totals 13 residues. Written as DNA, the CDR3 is TGTGCCAGCAGTGCGACGGGGGCGGTCTTAGCTTTCTTT. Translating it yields CASSATGAVLAFF.

In nucleotides, the CDR3 is TGCAGTGCAGGGTTGAACACTGAAGCTTTCTTT. Translation gives CSAGLNTEAFF. The V gene is TRBV20-1, the J gene TRBJ1-1, with no clear D. This CDR3 region has 11 residues. Germline V gene data show CDR1 as DFQATT and CDR2 as SNEGSKA (reference sequence). V was clipped by 6 bases and J by 0 bases, with 5 bases between them.

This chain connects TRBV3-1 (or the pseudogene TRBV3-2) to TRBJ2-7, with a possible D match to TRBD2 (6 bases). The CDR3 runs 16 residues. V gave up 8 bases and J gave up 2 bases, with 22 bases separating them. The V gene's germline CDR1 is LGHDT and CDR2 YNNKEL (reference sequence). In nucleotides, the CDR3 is TGTGCCAGCCAAAGGGGACTGAATAAACCCGCCTACGAGCAGTACTTC. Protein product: CASQRGLNKPAYEQYF.

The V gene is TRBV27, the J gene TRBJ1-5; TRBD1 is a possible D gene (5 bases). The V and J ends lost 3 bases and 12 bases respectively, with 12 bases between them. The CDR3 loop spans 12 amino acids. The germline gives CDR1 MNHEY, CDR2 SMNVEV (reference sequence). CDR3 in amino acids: CASSFWGGYQHF. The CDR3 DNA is TGTGCCAGCAGTTTTTGGGGGGGGTACCAGCATTTT.

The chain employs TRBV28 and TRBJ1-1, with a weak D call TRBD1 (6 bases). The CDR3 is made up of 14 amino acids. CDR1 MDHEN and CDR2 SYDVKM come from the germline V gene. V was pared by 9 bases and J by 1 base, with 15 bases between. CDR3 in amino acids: CASFRGAPNTEAFF. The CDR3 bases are TGTGCCAGTTTCCGGGGGGCGCCGAACACTGAAGCTTTCTTT.

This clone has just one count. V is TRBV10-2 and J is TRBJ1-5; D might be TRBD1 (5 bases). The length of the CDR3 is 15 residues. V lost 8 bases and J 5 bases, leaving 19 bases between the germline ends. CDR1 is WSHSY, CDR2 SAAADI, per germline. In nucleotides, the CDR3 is TGCGCCAGCTCCTTGTCAGGGAAGGAGTATCAGCCCCAGCATTTT. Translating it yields CASSLSGKEYQPQHF.

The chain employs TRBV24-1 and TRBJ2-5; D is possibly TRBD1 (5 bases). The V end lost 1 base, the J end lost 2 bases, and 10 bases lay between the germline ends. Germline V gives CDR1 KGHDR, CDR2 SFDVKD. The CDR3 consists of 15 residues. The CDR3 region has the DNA TGTGCCACCAGTGATTTAAAGGGGTCGCAAGAGACCCAGTACTTC. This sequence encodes CATSDLKGSQETQYF.

This CDR3 is CATSLRDRGKAGTEAFF. The CDR3 nucleotides read TGTGCCACCAGTTTAAGGGACAGGGGAAAGGCTGGGACTGAAGCTTTCTTT. The chain employs TRBV24-1 and TRBJ1-1; TRBD1 matches 10 bases. The CDR3 runs 17 residues. Per the germline V gene, CDR1 is KGHDR and CDR2 is SFDVKD. After removal of 6 bases from V and 5 bases from J, the junction contained 14 bases not matched to a gene.